The rows below give T cell receptor beta chains drawn from one sample of a study of blood T cell repertoires in COVID-19. Libraries were prepared by immunoSEQ multiplex PCR; TCRdb keeps only in-frame clonotypes and omits some of them. Of 65,000 or so clones in the sample, 70% to 85% were seen once. The source material was peripheral blood. Source of these receptors: a man between 60 and 75 years old with acute or convalescent COVID-19. CDR3s include the opening cysteine and the closing phenylalanine or tryptophan. A D gene is named only where the DNA matches it firmly. Not every row has a clone size; where given, it reads once, few, many or a size class.

clone size	D gene	CDR3 length	V gene	J gene	CDR3 DNA	CDR3 protein
.	TRBD1	15	TRBV15	TRBJ2-1	TGTGCCACCAGCAGCCTGGGACAGGGGGCTAGTGAGCAGTTCTTC	CATSSLGQGASEQFF
.	TRBD1	15	TRBV7-3	TRBJ2-1	TGTGCCAGCAGCTTAACTGGGACAGGATTTAATGAGCAGTTCTTC	CASSLTGTGFNEQFF
.	.	12	TRBV19	TRBJ1-2	TGTGCCAGCAGCGGGGCTAACTATGGCTACACCTTC	CASSGANYGYTF
.	.	16	TRBV5-4	TRBJ1-1	TGTGCCAGCAGCTTTTCAGCTGTCAGGGGACGGACTGAAGCTTTCTTT	CASSFSAVRGRTEAFF
.	TRBD1	16	TRBV6-5	TRBJ2-1	TGTGCCAGCAGTTCGACGGGACAGGGGTTGAAGAATGAGCAGTTCTTC	CASSSTGQGLKNEQFF
.	TRBD1	16	TRBV19	TRBJ2-2	TGTGCCAGTAGTACGGACAGGGGGACGAACACCGGGGAGCTGTTTTTT	CASSTDRGTNTGELFF
.	TRBD1	14	TRBV30	TRBJ1-2	TGTGCCTGGAGCACCGGGACAGGGAACTATGGCTACACCTTC	CAWSTGTGNYGYTF
.	.	17	TRBV6-6	TRBJ1-2	TGTGCCACCCGTCGGTCCCGTTTCAGGGTTCTCCTCTATGGCTACACCTTC	CATRRSRFRVLLYGYTF
.	.	15	TRBV21-1	TRBJ1-5	TGTGCCAGCAGCAAGGCTGCAGGGGGAAATCAGCCCCAGCATTTT	CASSKAAGGNQPQHF
.	TRBD1	16	TRBV19	TRBJ2-5	TGTGCCAGCTCTGGGCACTGGACAGGGACGGAGAAGACCCAGTACTTC	CASSGHWTGTEKTQYF
.	.	14	TRBV19	TRBJ2-3	TGTGCCAGTAAAACAGGTTATCACACAGATACGCAGTATTTT	CASKTGYHTDTQYF
few	.	14	TRBV5-5	TRBJ1-1	TGTGCCAGCAGCTTGTGGCGGGGCAGTGCTGAAGCTTTCTTT	CASSLWRGSAEAFF
.	.	13	TRBV6-5	TRBJ1-1	TGTGCCAGCTCCCCCGAGTTGAACACTGAAGCTTTCTTT	CASSPELNTEAFF
once	.	13	TRBV7-9	TRBJ1-2	TGTGCCAGCAGCTCAGACGGGACAAATGGCTACACCTTC	CASSSDGTNGYTF
.	TRBD2	16	TRBV5-4	TRBJ2-1	TGTGCCAGCAGTTTTGGGAGGGCCACCACTAACAATGAGCAGTTCTTC	CASSFGRATTNNEQFF
.	.	14	TRBV7-2	TRBJ1-6	TGTGCCAGCAACCCTGACGGTCGGGGTGGCACCCTCCACTTT	CASNPDGRGGTLHF
.	.	16	TRBV25-1	TRBJ2-3	TGTGCCAGCAGTGAATTCCTGGGCCAGATCGCAGATACGCAGTATTTT	CASSEFLGQIADTQYF
.	.	13	TRBV14	TRBJ2-7	TGTGCCAGCACCATTGGGACTGCCTACGAGCAGTACTTC	CASTIGTAYEQYF
.	.	12	TRBV12-3/TRBV12-4	TRBJ1-2	TGTGCCAGCAGTTACGGGGGGACCCGCTACACCTTC	CASSYGGTRYTF
.	TRBD1	13	TRBV15	TRBJ2-7	TGTGCCACCGGGCGAGGACAGGGTTACGAGCAGTACTTC	CATGRGQGYEQYF
.	TRBD2	15	TRBV6-1	TRBJ2-5	TGTGCCAGCAGTGAAAGAGCGGGGGGTGGAAAGACCCAGTACTTC	CASSERAGGGKTQYF
.	.	13	TRBV7-8	TRBJ2-7	TGTGCCAGCAGCTTAGACTTCTCTCGCGAGCAGTACTTC	CASSLDFSREQYF
.	.	13	TRBV12-3/TRBV12-4	TRBJ1-1	TGTGCCAGCAGTGCCGACACGATCACTGAAGCTTTCTTT	CASSADTITEAFF
.	TRBD2	15	TRBV5-1	TRBJ2-1	TGCGCCAGCAGCTTGGACGGGGGGGCCCCCAATGAGCAGTTCTTC	CASSLDGGAPNEQFF
.	.	16	TRBV4-1	TRBJ1-6	TGCGCCAGCAGCAACCCAGCAGGGACCTATAATTCACCCCTCCACTTT	CASSNPAGTYNSPLHF
.	.	13	TRBV19	TRBJ1-2	TGTGCCAGTAGTATAGTTCTACAGGGCGGCTACACCTTC	CASSIVLQGGYTF
.	TRBD1	13	TRBV10-3	TRBJ1-2	TGTGCCATCACCCGGGACAGGGAAGAAGGCTACACCTTC	CAITRDREEGYTF
.	TRBD1	13	TRBV29-1	TRBJ1-4	TGCAGCGTACGACAGGGTTCTAATGAAAAACTGTTTTTT	CSVRQGSNEKLFF
.	TRBD2	15	TRBV5-4	TRBJ2-7	TGTGCCAGCAGCTCGGGCACTAGCGGGACATACGAGCAGTACTTC	CASSSGTSGTYEQYF
.	TRBD2	21	TRBV4-2	TRBJ2-6	TGTGCCAGCAGCCAAGAGAGAAGCGGGGGGGCCTTGACCCCTGGGGCCAACGTCCTGACTTTC	CASSQERSGGALTPGANVLTF
.	.	17	TRBV11-2	TRBJ2-3	TGTGCCAGCAGCCCCGGGGTAGCCAGGAAGGGCACAGATACGCAGTATTTT	CASSPGVARKGTDTQYF
.	.	14	TRBV29-1	TRBJ2-1	TGCAGCGCCCGACCGGGGAAAGGTGGGGATGAGCAGTTCTTC	CSARPGKGGDEQFF
.	.	11	TRBV24-1	TRBJ1-1	TGTGCCACCTCGAATAGGGGTGAAGCTTTCTTT	CATSNRGEAFF
.	TRBD1	15	TRBV7-2	TRBJ2-2	TGTGCCAGCAGCTTACGGACAGGGGACACCGGGGAGCTGTTTTTT	CASSLRTGDTGELFF
.	TRBD1	14	TRBV5-4	TRBJ2-7	TGTGCCAGCAGCTTGTTAGGGACAGGGGGCGAGCAGTACTTC	CASSLLGTGGEQYF
.	TRBD1	18	TRBV28	TRBJ1-6	TGTGCCAGCAGCCACCACTCAGGGGGAAGCTCCTATAATTCACCCCTCCACTTT	CASSHHSGGSSYNSPLHF
.	.	15	TRBV19	TRBJ1-2	TGTGCCAGTAGTATAAGCCCCCGTCTCGCGGGAGGCTACACCTTC	CASSISPRLAGGYTF
.	.	13	TRBV2	TRBJ1-2	TGTGCCAGCAGTGAAGCCAGGGACTATGGCTACACCTTC	CASSEARDYGYTF
once	.	13	TRBV27	TRBJ1-1	TGTGCCAGCAGTTCCGTCGGCGGCACTGAAGCTTTCTTT	CASSSVGGTEAFF
once	TRBD1	14	TRBV19	TRBJ1-2	TGTGCCAGTGGGATCTATGCAGGGGGCAACGGCTACACCTTC	CASGIYAGGNGYTF
.	.	15	TRBV2	TRBJ1-1	TGTGCCAGCAGTGAGAACGGGGTGGTGAACACTGAAGCTTTCTTT	CASSENGVVNTEAFF
.	TRBD2	17	TRBV7-6	TRBJ2-1	TGTGCCAGCAGCTTAGGTTGGACTAGCGCTTCCTACAATGAGCAGTTCTTC	CASSLGWTSASYNEQFF
.	TRBD1	15	TRBV9	TRBJ1-6	TGTGCCAGCAGCGCCCAGGGACAGGGAGATTCACCCCTCCACTTT	CASSAQGQGDSPLHF
.	.	16	TRBV19	TRBJ1-5	TGTGCCAGTAGTATATATAGCTCTCAAGGCAATCAGCCCCAGCATTTT	CASSIYSSQGNQPQHF
.	TRBD1	19	TRBV5-1	TRBJ2-2	TGCGCCAGCAGCTTAACAGGGGACACCTTTTCCTCGAACACCGGGGAGCTGTTTTTT	CASSLTGDTFSSNTGELFF
.	.	13	TRBV7-2	TRBJ2-2	TGTGCCAGCAGCACCCAGGGAGGCGGGGAGCTGTTTTTT	CASSTQGGGELFF
.	TRBD1	16	TRBV6-5	TRBJ1-1	TGTGCCAGCAGTTACTCGAGGAACAGGGGGCGTTCTGAAGCTTTCTTT	CASSYSRNRGRSEAFF
few	TRBD1	16	TRBV18	TRBJ2-6	TGTGCCAGCTCGGGACAGGGGGCGGCTGGGGCCAACGTCCTGACTTTC	CASSGQGAAGANVLTF
.	.	13	TRBV7-9	TRBJ1-6	TGTGCCAGCAGCTCGGAGGGAAACTCACCCCTCCACTTT	CASSSEGNSPLHF
.	TRBD1	15	TRBV2	TRBJ1-2	TGTGCCAGCAGTGCTAGGACAGGGGGCCAGTATGGCTACACCTTC	CASSARTGGQYGYTF
.	.	14	TRBV4-1	TRBJ2-5	TGCGCCAGCAGCCAAGGGGGGGTCAGGGAGACCCAGTACTTC	CASSQGGVRETQYF
.	TRBD1	15	TRBV27	TRBJ1-4	TGTGCCAGCAGTTCTTGGGCAGGGGGCTATGAAAAACTGTTTTTT	CASSSWAGGYEKLFF
.	.	13	TRBV6-1	TRBJ1-1	TGTGCCAGCAGTGAATTCAGGGCCACTGAAGCTTTCTTT	CASSEFRATEAFF
.	.	15	TRBV28	TRBJ2-7	TGTGCCAGCAGTTTACCAGGAGGGGTCGGTTACGAGCAGTACTTC	CASSLPGGVGYEQYF
.	.	12	TRBV29-1	TRBJ1-2	TGCAGCGGCATACAGGGCAGTCGGGGCTACACCTTC	CSGIQGSRGYTF
few	.	14	TRBV2	TRBJ1-1	TGTGCCAGTCGACCGGGACACTTTAACACTGAAGCTTTCTTT	CASRPGHFNTEAFF
.	TRBD1	15	TRBV7-9	TRBJ2-3	TGTGCCAGCAGCTTTCGACAGGGGATAGCAGATACGCAGTATTTT	CASSFRQGIADTQYF